Following are 14 T cell receptor beta chains from one sample sequenced in a study of molecular identifiers for immune sequencing clone quantification. TCRdb re-called the PCR reads with MiXCR, one entry per CDR3 protein. The table lists around 40,000 distinct CDR3 sequences, approximately 21% of them singletons, with more than 0.95% in the top ten. Sequenced input: naive CD8+ T cells from blood, with Jurkat cell RNA spiked in. The subset here: FACS-sorted CD8+CD4-CCR7+CD45RA+ naive T cells. The receptors come from a human donor in good health. Some libraries in this study had Jurkat cell RNA spiked in.

This clonotype showed up just a few times. This may be a read error: a much more frequent sequence differs by one nucleotide. The conserved phenylalanine or tryptophan is not found at the CDR3 terminus, so this likely reflects a read error. V and J are TRBV4-1 and TRBJ2-7; 9 nucleotides line up with TRBD1. V lost 3 bases to trimming and J lost 3 bases; unmatched junction nucleotides: 0. The CDR3 contains 13 residues. Germline values: CDR1 MGHRA, CDR2 YSYEKL. The CDR3 nucleotides read TGCGCCAGCAGCCAGACAGGGGGCTACGAGCAGTACTCC. It is translated as CASSQTGGYEQYS.

Ten or more counts support this clonotype. The chain couples TRBV19 to TRBJ1-2; 8 bases match TRBD1. The germline V gene encodes CDR1 LNHDA and CDR2 SQIVND (reference sequence). The CDR3 consists of 16 residues. J was trimmed by 6 bases and V by 3 bases; bases with no gene match: 12. DNA for the CDR3: TGTGCCAGTAGTATCAATATCGGGGGACAGGAGAATGGCTACACCTTC. It is translated as CASSINIGGQENGYTF. Drawing the rest from reference TRBV19 and TRBJ1-2, the complete variable domain is DGGITQSPKYLFRKEGQNVTLSCEQNLNHDAMYWYRQDPGQGLRLIYYSQIVNDFQKGDIAEGYSVSREKKESFPLTVTSAQKNPTAFYLCASSINIGGQENGYTFGSGTRLTVV.

This clonotype was seen ten or more times. V usage is TRBV6-5 and J usage is TRBJ1-1, with D possibly being TRBD1 (5 bases). The CDR3 consists of 13 residues. Per the germline V gene, CDR1 is MNHEY and CDR2 is SVGAGI. The V and J ends lost 6 bases and 7 bases respectively, with 15 bases between them. The CDR3 spells CASSPRGDLEAFF. For the CDR3, the DNA is TGTGCCAGCAGCCCTAGAGGGGACCTTGAAGCTTTCTTT.

In its sample, this clonotype was seen many times. The chain uses TRBV6-2 or TRBV6-3 and TRBJ2-7, with TRBD1 matching over 7 bases. This CDR3 is built from 15 residues. V was pared by 5 bases and J by 0 bases, with 7 bases of the junction left unmatched. The V gene's germline CDR1 is MNHEY and CDR2 SVGEGT. CDR3 region: CASSTGTVLSYEQYF. The CDR3 nucleotides read TGTGCCAGCAGTACCGGGACAGTCCTCTCCTACGAGCAGTACTTC.

This clonotype was seen at least ten times. The chain has TRBV7-9 and TRBJ2-2; 8 bases map to TRBD1. The V and J ends lost 1 base and 5 bases, in that order; junction bases with no gene match: 9. CDR1 and CDR2 (germline): SEHNR, FQNEAQ (reference sequence). The CDR3 totals 17 residues. CDR3 DNA: TGTGCCAGCAGCTTAGAACTTCGGACAGGGAGTACCGGGGAGCTGTTTTTT. This translates into CASSLELRTGSTGELFF.

Concerning this clonotype itself: One end of the junction varies from germline; a read error may be responsible. The chain is built from TRBV14 and TRBJ2-5; TRBD1 aligns across 7 bases. The CDR3 runs 16 residues. The germline V gene has CDR1 SGHDN and CDR2 FVKESK. CDR3 DNA: TGTGTCAGCAGCCAAGTGGTAGTAGGGGGCGAAGAGACCCAGTACTTC. Its translation is CVSSQVVVGGEETQYF.

The sample holds many counts of this clonotype. J is TRBJ2-7 and V is TRBV6-1; unclear D gene. Deletions cut 2 bases from V and 3 bases from J, with 11 bases between. Per germline, CDR1 MNHNS and CDR2 SASEGT. The CDR3 is 14 amino acids. CDR3 DNA: TGTGCCAGCAGTGAATACATGGGCAACTACGAGCAGTACTTC. It encodes CASSEYMGNYEQYF.

This clonotype has a handful of counts. The CDR3 DNA sequence: TGCGCCAGCAGCCCGGTACAGGGTGAACTCACTGAAGCTTTCTTT. This sequence encodes CASSPVQGELTEAFF. J is TRBJ1-1 and V is TRBV5-1, with TRBD1 as a possible D gene (6 bases). Trimming took off 4 bases at V and 4 bases at J, with 17 bases between the two ends. CDR1 and CDR2 from the germline V gene are SGHRS and YFSETQ. The CDR3 spans 15 residues.

The table lists this clonotype with a few counts. Since a much larger clone is just one base distant, this may be a read error. For the CDR3, the DNA is TGCAGTGCTAAACAGGGAGATATGCAGTATTTT. Residues: CSAKQGDMQYF. This chain uses TRBV20-1 with TRBJ2-3, with D maybe TRBD1 (6 bases). This CDR3 is built from 11 residues. Germline V gene data show CDR1 as DFQATT and CDR2 as SNEGSKA (reference sequence).

The chain links TRBV4-3 to TRBJ2-5; D is undetermined. The CDR3 totals 15 residues. Germline CDR1 and CDR2: LGHNA and YSLEER. Trimming removed 0 bases at V and 4 bases at J, with 12 bases between. The CDR3 protein is CASSQDLVGPETQYF. The CDR3 bases are TGCGCCAGCAGCCAAGATCTAGTAGGCCCAGAGACCCAGTACTTC.

This clonotype was seen at least ten times. This chain joins TRBV9 and TRBJ2-5; a possible D gene is TRBD1 (5 bases). Per the germline V gene, CDR1 is SGDLS and CDR2 is YYNGEE. This CDR3 contains 14 residues. The V gene lost 0 bases and the J gene lost 1 base, with 7 bases spanning the gap. CDR3 DNA: TGTGCCAGCAGCGTAGCTGACAGCCAAGAGACCCAGTACTTC. It is translated as CASSVADSQETQYF.

This clonotype was found many times. CDR3 sequence (DNA): TGTGCCAGCAGGAGGGGACAGGGAGGGTTCACAGATACGCAGTATTTT. It specifies CASRRGQGGFTDTQYF. The chain recombines TRBV12-3 or TRBV12-4 with TRBJ2-3; 9 nucleotides agree with TRBD1. The CDR3 runs 16 residues. After removal of 6 bases from V and 2 bases from J, the junction contained 9 bases not matched to a gene.

A word on this clonotype: A clone one base away is much larger, so this may be a read error. The rearrangement joins TRBV5-1 to TRBJ2-1; 9 bases match TRBD2. Germline CDR1 reads SGHRS; CDR2 reads YFSETQ. The CDR3 runs 15 residues. Trimming at V came to 6 bases and at J to 6 bases, leaving 10 bases not matched to a gene. The CDR3 nucleotides read TGCGCCAGCACGACTAGCGGAGTCGGGTGCAATGAGCAGTTCTTC. This translates into CASTTSGVGCNEQFF.

At least ten counts were recorded for this clonotype. The genes are TRBV29-1 and TRBJ2-1, with TRBD2 matching 10 bases. Germline CDR1 is SQVTM and CDR2 is ANQGSEA. Losses at the gene ends were 5 bases for V and 4 bases for J; bases not matched to a gene: 5. The CDR3 runs to 14 residues. CDR3 protein: CSVSGTSVYNEQFF. DNA for the CDR3: TGCAGCGTTTCCGGGACTAGCGTTTACAATGAGCAGTTCTTC.